This T cell receptor (beta chain) stems from a study of CD8 T cells in Susac syndrome. Overall study findings and caveats: The CD4+ T cell repertoires, which came from Susac syndrome patients, showed no sign of clonal expansion.

It was negative isolation that provided the CD8+ and CD4+ T cells, whereas TEMRA cells were enriched by FACS. RNA amounts of roughly 0.5 to 1 ug underwent reverse transcription with random hexamers. MiXCR, applied by TCRdb to the immunoSEQ multiplex PCR reads, yields one record per CDR3 protein. The repertoire consists of under 150,000 distinct CDR3 sequences, with more than 90% occurring once and the leading ten covering approximately 0.08%. This CDR3 has 15 residues. Germline V gene sequence: CDR1 SGHAT, CDR2 FQNNGV. Trimming cost V 2 bases and J 1 base, with 11 bases left between them. In regard to this clonotype: Its cognate antigen is unknown.

The receptor comes from a human donor with Susac syndrome. This chain joins TRBV11-2 and TRBJ1-2; D ambiguous. Sequenced input: CD4+ T cells from PBMCs. The CDR3 coding sequence is TGTGCCAGCAGCTTATGGGGTCCACTTAACTATGGCTACACCTTC. Translation: CASSLWGPLNYGYTF.